These T cell receptor beta chains were read from a single sample in a study of shared clonotypes between healthy human individuals. TCRdb's table, derived via immunoSEQ multiplex PCR, lists solely in-frame clones and lacks some. The sample consists of approximately 1.4 million clones, about 98% of them appearing once. Sequenced material: naive CD4+ T cells sorted from blood. The receptors come from a young man in good health. CDR3s include the opening cysteine and the closing phenylalanine or tryptophan. Each record gives: D gene, V gene, J gene, clone size, CDR3 DNA, CDR3 protein. A D gene is named only where the DNA matches it firmly. Rows may omit the clone size; those that give it use once, few, many or a size class.

>TRBD1|TRBV19|TRBJ2-1|.
TGTGCCAGTAGTATCTGGGCAGGGGGTAATGAGCAGTTCTTC
CASSIWAGGNEQFF
>.|TRBV27|TRBJ1-5|.
TGTGCCAGCAGTTTAAAGACCTCCAATCAGCCCCAGCATTTT
CASSLKTSNQPQHF
>.|TRBV5-1|TRBJ2-5|once
TGCGCCAGCAGCTCCCAGGGGCAGCATTTGGAGACCCAGTACTTC
CASSSQGQHLETQYF
>TRBD1|TRBV5-1|TRBJ2-7|once
TGCGCCAGCAGCTTGGCGACAGGGGGTATAAGGAGCTCCTACGAGCAGTACTTC
CASSLATGGIRSSYEQYF
>.|TRBV5-1|TRBJ1-3|.
TGCGCCAGCAGCCCCGGGGACGGAAACTCTGGAAACACCATATATTTT
CASSPGDGNSGNTIYF
>.|TRBV28|TRBJ1-5|.
TGTGCCAGCAGTTTAGCCCCTGGTCAGCCCCAGCATTTT
CASSLAPGQPQHF
>TRBD2|TRBV9|TRBJ2-2|once
TGTGCCAGCAGCGTTTTAGCGGGGGCGAACACCGGGGAGCTGTTTTTT
CASSVLAGANTGELFF
>.|TRBV28|TRBJ1-5|once
TGTGCCAGCAGTTTATGGATCGGTAGCGGGAACAATCAGCCCCAGCATTTT
CASSLWIGSGNNQPQHF
>TRBD1|TRBV11-3|TRBJ2-3|.
TGTGCCAGCAGCCCGCGGACAGGGAGTTATTCAGATACGCAGTATTTT
CASSPRTGSYSDTQYF
>TRBD2|TRBV5-1|TRBJ2-3|.
TGCGCCAGCAGCTTGGCGCTAGCGGGAGAGGGCACAGATACGCAGTATTTT
CASSLALAGEGTDTQYF
>TRBD1|TRBV5-6|TRBJ2-5|.
TGTGCCAGCAGCTTGGGACAGGGGGGGAAGGGCGAGGAGACCCAGTACTTC
CASSLGQGGKGEETQYF
>.|TRBV19|TRBJ2-5|.
TGTGCCAGTAGGATGGTGGACCAAGAGACCCAGTACTTC
CASRMVDQETQYF
>.|TRBV27|TRBJ2-2|once
TGTGCCAGCAGTTCCCTAGGCATCCCCGGGGAGCTGTTTTTT
CASSSLGIPGELFF
>.|TRBV5-4|TRBJ1-2|.
TGTGCCAGCAGCTTTGACAGCGTCTCGGATGGCTACACCTTC
CASSFDSVSDGYTF
>TRBD1|TRBV29-1|TRBJ2-7|.
TGCAGCGTCCGACAGGGGTCCTACGAGCAGTACTTC
CSVRQGSYEQYF
>TRBD1|TRBV19|TRBJ2-1|.
TGTGCCAGTAGCATCCGGGACAGGGTGTCCAATGAGCAGTTCTTC
CASSIRDRVSNEQFF
>.|TRBV7-6|TRBJ2-5|.
TGTGCCAGCAGCTTAGCGGAACAGGGACTGGCCCGGGGTGCCCAGTACTTC
CASSLAEQGLARGAQYF
>.|TRBV11-3|TRBJ2-1|.
TGTGCCAGCAGCAAACCCGTGTCGTCCTACAATGAGCAGTTCTTC
CASSKPVSSYNEQFF
>.|TRBV27|TRBJ2-1|.
TGTGCCAGCAGCTATACTAGTAATTCCAATGAGCAGTTCTTC
CASSYTSNSNEQFF
>.|TRBV9|TRBJ2-5|.
TGTGCCAGCAGCCAAAGTCAGGGACCAGAGACCCAGTACTTC
CASSQSQGPETQYF
>TRBD2|TRBV9|TRBJ2-3|once
TGTGCCAGCAGCTTCGGGACTAGCGGGATCAAGGATACGCAGTATTTT
CASSFGTSGIKDTQYF
>.|TRBV5-1|TRBJ1-1|.
TGCGCCAGCAGCTTGTCACGCATGAACACTGAAGCTTTCTTT
CASSLSRMNTEAFF
>.|TRBV30|TRBJ2-3|.
TGTGCCTGGAATCCGAGTATGACAGATACGCAGTATTTT
CAWNPSMTDTQYF
>.|TRBV28|TRBJ1-1|.
TGTGCCAGCAGTGTGAAACGAAGAAAAGCTTTCTTT
CASSVKRRKAFF
>TRBD2|TRBV5-8|TRBJ2-7|.
TGTGCCAGCAGCTTCCTGTTCGGGGGACTAGCGGGAGGGTATTTCGAGCAGTACTTC
CASSFLFGGLAGGYFEQYF
>.|TRBV9|TRBJ2-7|once
TGTGCCAGCAGCGTGGGTGGGCTAGCCTACGAGCAGTACTTC
CASSVGGLAYEQYF
>TRBD1|TRBV10-3|TRBJ1-2|.
TGTGCCATCAGTGAGCGTACAGGGGGATCGGAGGGCTACACCTTC
CAISERTGGSEGYTF
>TRBD2|TRBV7-6|TRBJ2-2|.
TGTGCCAGCAGCTTAGTGCGGGATAGCGGGAGGGCCGACGGGGAGCTGTTTTTT
CASSLVRDSGRADGELFF
>TRBD2|TRBV19|TRBJ2-5|.
TGTGCCAGTAGTATTCCCGGGAGGGCCGGGGGAGAGACCCAGTACTTC
CASSIPGRAGGETQYF
>.|TRBV6-4|TRBJ2-2|once
TGTGCCAGCAGTGAGGAGAGCCCCGGGGAGCTGTTTTTT
CASSEESPGELFF
>TRBD1|TRBV18|TRBJ2-1|.
TGTGCCAGCTCACCATGGACAGGGGGCAATGAGCAGTTCTTC
CASSPWTGGNEQFF
>.|TRBV20-1|TRBJ1-1|.
TGCAGTGCAAGCGTTACTGAAGCTTTCTTT
CSASVTEAFF
>TRBD1|TRBV4-3|TRBJ1-5|.
TGCGCCAGCAGCCAAAGGACAGGGCTGAATCAGCCCCAGCATTTT
CASSQRTGLNQPQHF
>.|TRBV15|TRBJ1-2|.
TGTGCCACCAGCAGAGATACAGAAAACTATGGCTACACCTTC
CATSRDTENYGYTF
>TRBD2|TRBV6-1|TRBJ2-5|.
TGTGCCAGCAGTGAAGCTTGGCTAGCGGGAGAGGGGACCCAGTACTTC
CASSEAWLAGEGTQYF